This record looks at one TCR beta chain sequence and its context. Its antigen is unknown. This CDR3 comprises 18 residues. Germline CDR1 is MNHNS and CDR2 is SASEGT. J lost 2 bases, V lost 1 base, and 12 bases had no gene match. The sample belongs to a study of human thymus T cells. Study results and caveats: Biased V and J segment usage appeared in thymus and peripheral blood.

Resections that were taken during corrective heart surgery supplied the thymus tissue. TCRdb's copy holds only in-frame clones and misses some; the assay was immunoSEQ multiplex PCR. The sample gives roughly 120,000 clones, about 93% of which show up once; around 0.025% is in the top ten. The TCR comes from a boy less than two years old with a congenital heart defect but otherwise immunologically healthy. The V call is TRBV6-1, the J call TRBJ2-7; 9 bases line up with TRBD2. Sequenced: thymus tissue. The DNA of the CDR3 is TGTGCCAGCAGTGAAGGACCTGAAGGGCGGGGGGGCCCCTACGAGCAGTACTTC. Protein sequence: CASSEGPEGRGGPYEQYF.